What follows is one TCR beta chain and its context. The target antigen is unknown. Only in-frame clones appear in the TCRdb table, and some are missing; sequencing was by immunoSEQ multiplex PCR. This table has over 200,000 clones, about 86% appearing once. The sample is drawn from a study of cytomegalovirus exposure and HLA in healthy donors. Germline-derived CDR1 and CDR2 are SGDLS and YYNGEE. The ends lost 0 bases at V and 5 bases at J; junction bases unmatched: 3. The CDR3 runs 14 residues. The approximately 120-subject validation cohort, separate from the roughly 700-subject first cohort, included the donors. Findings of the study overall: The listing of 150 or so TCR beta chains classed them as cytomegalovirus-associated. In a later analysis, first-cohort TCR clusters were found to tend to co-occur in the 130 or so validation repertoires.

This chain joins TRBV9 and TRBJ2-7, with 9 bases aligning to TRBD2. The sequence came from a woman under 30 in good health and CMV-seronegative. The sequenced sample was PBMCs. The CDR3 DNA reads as TGTGCCAGCAGCGTAGAGGGCGGGAGGGACGAGCAGTACTTC. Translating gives CASSVEGGRDEQYF.